A single TCR beta chain is shown here with its context. This sample is part of a study of blood T cell repertoires in COVID-19. On the study more broadly: COVID-19 samples collected from the United States, Italy and Spain covered acute and convalescent phases.

Sequenced by immunoSEQ multiplex PCR; TCRdb stores in-frame clones only, minus some. Seen here are 30,000 to 40,000 clones, about nine tenths observed once, and the top ten hold around 1.8%. Germline V gene lookup returns CDR1 SNHLY and CDR2 FYNNEI. Trimming shortened V by 3 bases and J by 5 bases, and 16 bases separated the two germline ends. The CDR3 is 15 amino acids. This clonotype originated in a man aged 50 to 59 with active or convalescent COVID-19. This rearrangement joins TRBV2 to TRBJ1-1; the D is unclear. The sequencing sample was made of peripheral blood. In DNA, the CDR3 is TGTGCCAGCAGTGAGTCAGTGGCCGGGTCGACTGAAGCTTTCTTT. Amino acid sequence: CASSESVAGSTEAFF.